Below, 8 T cell receptor beta chains from the same sample are listed, as sequenced in a study of OX40 agonist ivuxolimab in advanced cancers. Libraries were prepared by immunoSEQ multiplex PCR; TCRdb keeps only in-frame clonotypes and omits some of them. The sample records 50,000 to 65,000 clones, about 81% being singletons. This specimen was CD4+ or CD8+ T cells sorted from blood, taken in a trial of the OX40 agonist ivuxolimab. These receptor sequences come from an adult with an advanced solid tumor such as melanoma, head and neck, liver or kidney cancer.

This clone was picked up a small number of times. This CDR3 reads CASSWGVTGELFF. The CDR3 coding sequence is TGTGCCAGTAGTTGGGGGGTTACCGGGGAGCTGTTTTTT. The rearrangement links TRBV19 to TRBJ2-2, with a tentative D call TRBD2 (6 bases). CDR1 LNHDA and CDR2 SQIVND come from the germline V gene (reference sequence). The V and J ends lost 5 bases and 5 bases respectively, with 9 bases between them. This CDR3 is built from 13 residues.

This clone has only one observation. V is TRBV5-8 and J is TRBJ2-1, with 11 bases that match TRBD2. This CDR3 spans 17 amino acids. CDR1 and CDR2 (germline): SGHTS, YDEGEE. V shed 4 bases, J shed 3 bases, and the junction held 9 bases outside the gene matches. CDR3 sequence: CASSAGTSGLFYNEQFF. The CDR3 nucleotides are TGTGCCAGCAGCGCAGGGACTAGCGGACTCTTCTACAATGAGCAGTTCTTC.

The V gene is TRBV5-1, the J gene TRBJ1-4; the D is unclear. CDR1 is SGHRS and CDR2 is YFSETQ in the germline V gene. V lost 3 bases and J lost 6, with 12 bases in between. The CDR3 covers 14 residues. The CDR3 DNA is TGCGCCAGCAGCTCGGACTCCTGGGATGAAAAACTGTTTTTT. This gives the protein CASSSDSWDEKLFF.

This clone is a singleton in its sample. The chain carries TRBV20-1 and TRBJ2-1; no clear D. V lost 4 bases to trimming and J lost 10 bases, with 11 bases between them. CDR3 length equals 11 residues. Germline loops: CDR1 DFQATT, CDR2 SNEGSKA (reference sequence). The DNA of the CDR3 is TGCAGTGCTATAAATATCCTAGAGCAGTTCTTC. Amino acid sequence: CSAINILEQFF.

This chain connects TRBV11-2 to TRBJ2-5; D ambiguous. This CDR3 contains 11 residues. Germline V gives CDR1 SGHAT, CDR2 FQNNGV. The V and J ends lost 2 bases and 5 bases respectively, with 3 bases between them. The CDR3 spells CASSLSETQYF. Here the CDR3 DNA reads TGTGCCAGCAGCTTAAGTGAGACCCAGTACTTC.

The chain employs TRBV2 and TRBJ2-2; TRBD1 matches at 9 bases. The CDR3 is 15 residues long. CDR1 and CDR2 (germline): SNHLY, FYNNEI. The V gene end was trimmed by 3 bases and the J gene end by 7 bases; junction bases not matched to a gene: 6. This CDR3 is CASSEAGQGHGELFF. The CDR3 coding sequence is TGTGCCAGCAGTGAGGCGGGACAGGGTCACGGGGAGCTGTTTTTT.

The chain couples TRBV2 to TRBJ2-2; D uncertain. Trimming removed 6 bases from V and 2 bases from J, with 10 bases in between. The CDR3 loop spans 14 amino acids. CDR1 SNHLY and CDR2 FYNNEI come from the germline V gene. CDR3 bases: TGTGCCAGCAGGAAGGACGGAAACACCGGGGAGCTGTTTTTT. This translates into CASRKDGNTGELFF.

This clone has just a few counts. This chain joins TRBV14 and TRBJ2-5; no clear D. V was cut by 1 base and J by 4 bases, with 4 bases left in between. The germline V gene has CDR1 SGHDN and CDR2 FVKESK. CDR3 length: 12 residues. The CDR3 spells CASSQVRETQYF. CDR3 nucleotide sequence: TGTGCCAGCAGCCAAGTTAGAGAGACCCAGTACTTC.